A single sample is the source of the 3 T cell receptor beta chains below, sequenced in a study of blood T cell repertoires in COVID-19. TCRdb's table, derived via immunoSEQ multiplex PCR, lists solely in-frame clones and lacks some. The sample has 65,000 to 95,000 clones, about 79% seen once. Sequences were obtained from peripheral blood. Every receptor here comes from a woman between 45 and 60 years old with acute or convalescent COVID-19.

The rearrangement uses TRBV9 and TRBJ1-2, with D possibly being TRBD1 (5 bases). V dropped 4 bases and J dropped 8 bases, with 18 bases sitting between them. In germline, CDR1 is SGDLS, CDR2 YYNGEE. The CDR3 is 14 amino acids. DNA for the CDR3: TGTGCCAGCAGCCCCCGACAGCTCCCCAGGGGCTACACCTTC. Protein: CASSPRQLPRGYTF.

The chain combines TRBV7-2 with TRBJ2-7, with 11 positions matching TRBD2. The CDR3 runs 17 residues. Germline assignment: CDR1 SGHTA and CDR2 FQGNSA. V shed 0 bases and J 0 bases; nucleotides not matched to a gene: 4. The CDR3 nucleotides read TGTGCCAGCAGCTTAGCGACTAGCGGGGTCAGCTCCTACGAGCAGTACTTC. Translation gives CASSLATSGVSSYEQYF.

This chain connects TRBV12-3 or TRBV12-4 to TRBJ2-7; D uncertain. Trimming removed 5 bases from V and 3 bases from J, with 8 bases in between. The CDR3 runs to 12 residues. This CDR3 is CASSPGFYEQYF. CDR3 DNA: TGTGCCAGCAGTCCTGGCTTCTACGAGCAGTACTTC.